Below are 32 T cell receptor beta chains sequenced from a single sample in a study of T cell changes during pregnancy in multiple sclerosis. The assay was immunoSEQ multiplex PCR, and TCRdb's table has in-frame clones only and misses some. Of fewer than 75,000 clones in the sample, around 93% were seen once. Sequenced material: peripheral blood, taken after pregnancy. The receptors come from a female donor in good health, enrolled as a control in a pregnancy study.

The chain employs TRBV9 and TRBJ2-5; weak D call: TRBD2 (6 bases). CDR3 length: 14 amino acids. V lost 0 bases, J lost 5 bases, and 11 bases lay in between. The germline CDR1 and CDR2 sequences are SGDLS and YYNGEE. The CDR3 DNA follows: TGTGCCAGCAGCGTAGGACCCAGCGGGGAGACCCAGTACTTC. Protein product: CASSVGPSGETQYF.

For this clone: A read error may produce the germline difference seen at one junction end. V is TRBV7-2 and J is TRBJ2-3; perhaps TRBD2 as D (6 bases). The length of the CDR3 is 18 residues. Germline lookup yields CDR1 SGHTA and CDR2 FQGNSA. The CDR3 spells CASYSSSGAITSTDMQYF. CDR3 DNA: TGTGCCAGCTACTCCTCCTCCGGCGCTATTACTAGCACAGATATGCAGTATTTT.

The chain employs TRBV7-2 and TRBJ2-5; 7 bases are shared with TRBD2. V lost 5 bases and J lost 4; bases outside the gene matches: 7. The V gene's germline CDR1 is SGHTA and CDR2 FQGNSA. The CDR3 runs to 14 residues. CDR3 DNA: TGTGCCAGCAGCCCCGGGGTAGCGGGAGAGACCCAGTACTTC. Its protein is CASSPGVAGETQYF. Full variable domain (remainder filled in from reference TRBV7-2 and TRBJ2-5): GAGVSQSPSNKVTEKGKDVELRCDPISGHTALYWYRQSLGQGLEFLIYFQGNSAPDKSGLPSDRFSAERTGGSVSTLTIQRTQQEDSAVYLCASSPGVAGETQYFGPGTRLLVL.

The gene calls are TRBV29-1 and TRBJ2-3; possible D gene TRBD2, 5 bases. The CDR3 runs to 13 residues. CDR1 and CDR2 (germline): SQVTM, ANQGSEA. Trimming cost V 7 bases and J 5 bases, with 16 bases left between them. The CDR3 nucleotides read TGCAGCGATGCTCGAGGGCTTGAAGATACGCAGTATTTT. Amino acid sequence: CSDARGLEDTQYF.

The chain combines TRBV2 with TRBJ2-7; D is ambiguous. The V gene lost 5 bases and the J gene lost 2 bases, with 4 bases spanning the gap. The CDR3 length is 11 residues. CDR1 is SNHLY and CDR2 is FYNNEI in the germline V gene. CDR3 nucleotides: TGTGCCAGCAGTTATACCTACGAGCAGTACTTC. Amino acid sequence: CASSYTYEQYF. The full variable domain, its missing parts supplied by reference TRBV2 and TRBJ2-7, is EPEVTQTPSHQVTQMGQEVILRCVPISNHLYFYWYRQILGQKVEFLVSFYNNEISEKSEIFDDQFSVERPDGSNFTLKIRSTKLEDSAMYFCASSYTYEQYFGPGTRLTVT.

V gene TRBV19 combines with J gene TRBJ1-5; TRBD1 might be the D (5 bases). There are 15 residues in the CDR3. Germline CDR1 and CDR2: LNHDA and SQIVND (reference sequence). V was trimmed by 1 base and J by 7 bases, leaving 14 bases between them. The CDR3: CASSIGTLPEQPQHF. The CDR3 coding sequence is TGTGCCAGTAGTATAGGGACACTCCCAGAGCAGCCCCAGCATTTT.

The CDR3 is CASSISSGTAGELFF. As DNA, the CDR3 is TGTGCCAGTAGTATATCTAGCGGGACAGCCGGGGAGCTGTTTTTT. The chain links TRBV19 to TRBJ2-2; 9 nucleotides align to TRBD2. Germline V gives CDR1 LNHDA, CDR2 SQIVND (reference sequence). The CDR3 is 15 residues long. Trimming at V came to 2 bases and at J to 6 bases, leaving 4 bases not matched to a gene. The full variable domain, rest sourced from reference TRBV19 and TRBJ2-2, is DGGITQSPKYLFRKEGQNVTLSCEQNLNHDAMYWYRQDPGQGLRLIYYSQIVNDFQKGDIAEGYSVSREKKESFPLTVTSAQKNPTAFYLCASSISSGTAGELFFGEGSRLTVL.

This chain connects TRBV7-9 to TRBJ1-4, with D perhaps matching TRBD1 (5 bases). The V end lost 1 base, the J end lost 4 bases, and 13 bases lay between the germline ends. Germline V lookup: CDR1 SEHNR, CDR2 FQNEAQ (reference sequence). This CDR3 comprises 16 residues. This chain's CDR3 is CASSLVGDSHNEKLFF. The CDR3 DNA reads TGTGCCAGCAGCTTAGTCGGCGACAGCCATAATGAAAAACTGTTTTTT.

A note on this clone: The same CDR3 arises from other DNA sequences in this sample as well. This sequence joins TRBV11-2 and TRBJ1-2; TRBD1 might be the D (5 bases). Looked up from germline, CDR1 is SGHAT and CDR2 is FQNNGV. V lost 1 base and J 2 bases, leaving 5 bases between the germline ends. CDR3 length: 13 amino acids. The CDR3 DNA follows: TGTGCCAGCAGCTTAGGACAGAACTATGGCTACACCTTC. Translating it yields CASSLGQNYGYTF.

V and J are TRBV4-2 and TRBJ2-3, with TRBD2 matching 10 bases. Unmatched junction bases numbered 5, after V lost 1 base and J lost 4 bases. Germline CDR1 LGHNA, CDR2 YNFKEQ. This CDR3 has 16 residues. CDR3 region: CASSQATSGLSDTQYF. The CDR3 coding sequence is TGTGCCAGCAGCCAAGCGACTAGCGGGCTGTCAGATACGCAGTATTTT.

The chain combines TRBV5-1 with TRBJ2-1; 10 bases line up with TRBD2. The V gene's germline CDR1 is SGHRS and CDR2 YFSETQ. After removal of 4 bases from V and 3 bases from J, the junction contained 7 bases not matched to a gene. The CDR3 has 16 amino acids. CDR3 protein: CASSPGTSGVYNEQFF. The CDR3, as DNA: TGCGCCAGCAGCCCGGGAACTAGCGGGGTCTACAATGAGCAGTTCTTC.

The rearrangement uses TRBV27 and TRBJ2-2, with 9 bases identical to TRBD2. The CDR3 loop spans 19 amino acids. The ends lost 5 bases at V and 5 bases at J; junction bases unmatched: 18. Germline values: CDR1 MNHEY, CDR2 SMNVEV (reference sequence). The CDR3 loop is CASSPSTLAGAQGTGELFF. The CDR3 DNA is TGTGCCAGCAGTCCGAGTACGTTAGCGGGAGCCCAAGGGACCGGGGAGCTGTTTTTT.

The chain has TRBV4-3 and TRBJ2-5; TRBD2 aligns across 8 bases. The CDR3 has 14 amino acids. Germline assignment: CDR1 LGHNA and CDR2 YSLEER. V shed 4 bases, J shed 0 bases, and the junction held 1 base outside the gene matches. The CDR3 here is CASSPGGDQETQYF. CDR3 bases: TGCGCCAGCAGCCCCGGGGGGGACCAAGAGACCCAGTACTTC.

CDR3 region: CASSLARIGEQYF. The CDR3, as DNA: TGTGCCAGCAGCTTGGCCAGGATTGGCGAGCAGTACTTC. The chain carries TRBV5-8 and TRBJ2-7; D is unresolved. The CDR3 has 13 residues. Germline CDR1 and CDR2: SGHTS and YDEGEE. Between the trimmed V and J ends, which lost 0 bases and 6 bases, there was a span of 10 bases.

This sequence joins TRBV2 and TRBJ2-7; 7 nucleotides align to TRBD1. After removal of 8 bases from V and 3 bases from J, the junction contained 7 bases not matched to a gene. CDR3 length: 13 amino acids. The V gene's germline CDR1 is SNHLY and CDR2 FYNNEI. The CDR3, as DNA: TGTGCCAGCGCCTGGGACAGCCGCTACGAGCAGTACTTC. This encodes CASAWDSRYEQYF.

The rearrangement links TRBV9 to TRBJ2-7, with TRBD2 matching over 12 bases. This CDR3 is built from 15 residues. Germline CDR1 and CDR2: SGDLS and YYNGEE. J was trimmed by 6 bases and V by 3 bases; bases with no gene match: 7. CDR3 nucleotides: TGTGCCAGCAGCGCCCGACTAGCGGGAGTATCCGAGCAGTACTTC. Translated, it gives CASSARLAGVSEQYF.

The V and J genes are TRBV6-4 and TRBJ2-3; 11 nucleotides line up with TRBD1. CDR1 and CDR2 (germline): MRHNA, SNTAGT. This CDR3 spans 15 amino acids. The junction had 2 bases not matched to a gene; V was cut back by 2 bases and J by 4 bases. CDR3 protein: CASSDGTGGPDTQYF. In DNA form, the CDR3 reads TGTGCCAGCAGTGACGGGACAGGGGGACCAGATACGCAGTATTTT.

The rearrangement uses TRBV19 and TRBJ2-4; TRBD2 agrees at 11 bases. The germline V gene has CDR1 LNHDA and CDR2 SQIVND (reference sequence). Losses at the gene ends were 6 bases for V and 5 bases for J; bases not matched to a gene: 15. CDR3 size: 18 residues. CDR3 region: CASSPFGVGSGRENIQYF. CDR3 DNA: TGTGCCAGTAGCCCTTTTGGGGTCGGTAGCGGGAGGGAAAACATTCAGTACTTC.

This clone was counted between two and nine times. The chain carries TRBV6-1 and TRBJ1-5; 7 positions match TRBD1. The CDR3 covers 15 residues. Trimming took 4 bases from V and 6 from J; bases not matched to a gene: 9. Germline CDR1 and CDR2: MNHNS and SASEGT. The CDR3: CASSVKGATSQPQHF. The CDR3 coding sequence is TGTGCCAGCAGTGTAAAGGGGGCAACTAGTCAGCCCCAGCATTTT.

The rearrangement uses TRBV18 and TRBJ2-3, with D possibly TRBD2 on 5 matching bases. This CDR3 contains 15 residues. Germline V gives CDR1 KGHSH, CDR2 LQKENI. V lost 0 bases to trimming and J lost 1 base, with 8 bases between them. This chain's CDR3 is CASSPPRAGTDTQYF. The CDR3 coding sequence is TGTGCCAGCTCACCACCGAGGGCTGGCACAGATACGCAGTATTTT.

The chain has TRBV9 and TRBJ2-6, with D possibly TRBD2 on 5 matching bases. Trimming removed 0 bases at V and 8 bases at J, with 9 bases between. Germline CDR1 and CDR2: SGDLS and YYNGEE. The CDR3 runs to 14 residues. The CDR3 reads CASSVVSGTNVLTF. The CDR3 DNA follows: TGTGCCAGCAGCGTAGTAAGCGGTACCAACGTCCTGACTTTC.

The CDR3 DNA is TGTGCCAGCAGTTTAGGGGGGGCTAGCGGAGGCAGAGGGCAGTTCTTC. Translation gives CASSLGGASGGRGQFF. The V call is TRBV27, the J call TRBJ2-1, with D perhaps matching TRBD2 (7 bases). The CDR3 has 16 amino acids. Germline CDR1 and CDR2: MNHEY and SMNVEV (reference sequence). With 2 bases removed from V and 12 bases from J, the gap between germline ends came to 23 bases.

The J gene is TRBJ1-1, the V gene TRBV19; possible D gene TRBD1, 5 bases. Germline V gene data show CDR1 as LNHDA and CDR2 as SQIVND (reference sequence). The CDR3 totals 12 residues. Trimming left V 11 bases short and J 0 bases short, with 10 bases between. The CDR3 sequence is CAGGLMNTEAFF. The DNA of the CDR3 is TGTGCCGGGGGACTGATGAACACTGAAGCTTTCTTT.

The V gene is TRBV5-1, the J gene TRBJ1-2; D unclear. Germline CDR1 and CDR2: SGHRS and YFSETQ. V was cut by 0 bases and J by 7 bases, with 13 bases left in between. This CDR3 has 14 residues. The CDR3 here is CASSLDFPGGGYTF. The DNA for the CDR3 is TGCGCCAGCAGCTTGGATTTTCCAGGAGGTGGCTACACCTTC.

V is TRBV10-3 and J is TRBJ2-7; 9 nucleotides match TRBD2. The germline CDR1 and CDR2 sequences are ENHRY and SYGVKD. The length of the CDR3 is 15 residues. Losses at the gene ends were 3 bases for V and 1 base for J; bases not matched to a gene: 4. The CDR3 loop is CAISERTSESYEQYF. CDR3 bases: TGTGCCATCAGTGAAAGGACTAGCGAGTCCTACGAGCAGTACTTC.

Only one count was recorded for this clone. The chain recombines TRBV14 with TRBJ1-4; D perhaps matches TRBD1 (5 bases). Per germline, CDR1 SGHDN and CDR2 FVKESK. CDR3 length: 15 residues. V lost 5 bases to trimming and J lost 4 bases, with 14 bases between them. CDR3 nucleotides: TGTGCCAGCAGCGACAGTAGGGTCCTTAATGAAAAACTGTTTTTT. Its translation is CASSDSRVLNEKLFF.

The chain combines TRBV5-1 with TRBJ2-3; 11 bases are a match to TRBD2. CDR1 and CDR2 from the germline V gene are SGHRS and YFSETQ. Unmatched junction bases numbered 8, after V lost 4 bases and J lost 4 bases. The CDR3 runs 16 residues. Written as DNA, the CDR3 is TGCGCCAGCAGCGCCGGCACTAGCGGGGGCCCAGATACGCAGTATTTT. This encodes CASSAGTSGGPDTQYF.

The rearrangement joins TRBV7-8 to TRBJ2-7, with 11 bases matching TRBD2. CDR1 and CDR2 (germline): SGHVS, FQNEAQ. V trimming: 7 bases; J trimming: 0 bases; junction bases outside the gene matches: 5. CDR3 length: 15 amino acids. The CDR3 protein is CASTLAGGSSYEQYF. CDR3 nucleotides: TGTGCCAGCACTTTAGCGGGAGGGTCCTCCTACGAGCAGTACTTC.

This clone was counted once. The rearrangement joins TRBV10-1 to TRBJ2-7; TRBD2 aligns across 10 bases. Trimming cost V 6 bases and J 0 bases; bases outside gene matches: 5. CDR1 is WNHNN and CDR2 is SYGVQD in the germline V gene (reference sequence). CDR3 length: 15 residues. CDR3 sequence (DNA): TGCGCCAGCAGGCCGAGCGGGGGGGTCTCCTACGAGCAGTACTTC. Its protein is CASRPSGGVSYEQYF.

The V and J genes are TRBV7-3 and TRBJ2-2, with a weak D call TRBD2 (6 bases). The CDR3 sequence is 17 residues long. From germline, CDR1 is SGHTA and CDR2 FQGTGA. V dropped 2 bases and J dropped 1 base, with 14 bases sitting between them. In DNA, the CDR3 is TGTGCCAGCAGCTTACTCTCTTCAGCGGGGAACACCGGGGAGCTGTTTTTT. Translated, it gives CASSLLSSAGNTGELFF.

V gene TRBV7-9 combines with J gene TRBJ1-1; D not resolved. The V gene lost 3 bases and the J gene lost 6 bases, with 14 bases spanning the gap. CDR3 size: 14 residues. Germline V gene lookup returns CDR1 SEHNR and CDR2 FQNEAQ (reference sequence). CDR3 region: CASSFGGGFAEAFF. The CDR3 DNA sequence: TGTGCCAGCAGCTTTGGAGGAGGGTTCGCTGAAGCTTTCTTT.

This chain joins TRBV5-4 and TRBJ2-6, with 10 bases aligning to TRBD1. J lost 4 bases, V lost 7 bases, and 11 bases had no gene match. CDR1 SGHNT and CDR2 YYREEE come from the germline V gene (reference sequence). The CDR3 has 17 residues. The chain's CDR3 is CASRTGTGETGANVLTF. The DNA of the CDR3 is TGTGCCAGCCGCACGGGGACAGGGGAAACCGGGGCCAACGTCCTGACTTTC. The full variable domain, its missing parts supplied by reference TRBV5-4 and TRBJ2-6, is ETGVTQSPTHLIKTRGQQVTLRCSSQSGHNTVSWYQQALGQGPQFIFQYYREEENGRGNFPPRFSGLQFPNYSSELNVNALELDDSALYLCASRTGTGETGANVLTFGAGSRLTVL.